This entry lists 20 T cell receptor beta chains sequenced from one sample in a study of response to subunit inactivated influenza vaccine. TCRdb re-called the RT-PCR reads with MiXCR, one entry per CDR3 protein. The data hold under 800,000 distinct CDR3 sequences, with around 14% observed a single time. The starting material was PBMCs from blood, obtained 14 to 15 days before vaccination. These TCRs come from a man aged 50 or older who received an inactivated influenza vaccine.

V is TRBV24-1 and J is TRBJ1-1, with D possibly TRBD1 on 5 matching bases. V was shortened by 4 bases and J by 1 base, with 12 bases between the two germline ends. In germline, CDR1 is KGHDR, CDR2 SFDVKD. The CDR3 runs to 15 residues. The CDR3 protein is CATSEGGTANTEAFF. For the CDR3, the DNA is TGTGCCACCAGTGAAGGAGGGACGGCGAACACTGAAGCTTTCTTT.

This chain joins TRBV4-1 and TRBJ2-7, with D tentatively TRBD1 or TRBD2 (6 bases each). V was clipped by 3 bases and J by 6 bases, with 21 bases between them. There are 16 residues in the CDR3. Germline-derived CDR1 and CDR2 are MGHRA and YSYEKL. In DNA form, the CDR3 reads TGCGCCAGCAGCCAGGCCTACGGGGGCGAAAAAAGCGAGCAGTACTTC. Its translation: CASSQAYGGEKSEQYF.

A few counts support this clonotype. The chain links TRBV20-1 to TRBJ2-7, with unresolved D. CDR1 and CDR2 (germline): DFQATT, SNEGSKA (reference sequence). The CDR3 is 12 amino acids. The V and J ends lost 4 bases and 6 bases respectively, with 13 bases between them. The CDR3 coding sequence is TGCAGTGCTACCTCTCTGCCGGGCGAGCAGTACTTC. It yields the protein CSATSLPGEQYF.

This clonotype has just a few counts. V usage is TRBV20-1 and J usage is TRBJ1-1; TRBD1 aligns across 10 bases. The germline gives CDR1 DFQATT, CDR2 SNEGSKA (reference sequence). The length of the CDR3 is 17 residues. Unmatched junction bases numbered 10, after V lost 1 base and J lost 2 bases. CDR3 sequence reads: CSARVSGTGASNTEAFF. Here the CDR3 DNA reads TGCAGTGCTAGAGTTTCCGGGACAGGGGCGTCTAACACTGAAGCTTTCTTT.

This chain connects TRBV5-1 to TRBJ1-4; 9 bases line up with TRBD1. CDR3 length equals 15 residues. V lost 6 bases to trimming and J lost 4 bases; unmatched junction nucleotides: 7. Germline CDR1 is SGHRS and CDR2 is YFSETQ. In DNA form, the CDR3 reads TGCGCCAGCAAGACAGGGGGATCCATTAATGAAAAACTGTTTTTT. This encodes CASKTGGSINEKLFF.

This clonotype showed up just a few times. The V gene is TRBV14, the J gene TRBJ2-1, with unresolved D. Germline V CDR1 and CDR2: SGHDN, FVKESK. V was pared by 3 bases and J by 6 bases, with 6 bases between. The CDR3 totals 12 residues. The CDR3 DNA follows: TGTGCCAGCAGCCATAGGCGCAATGAGCAGTTCTTC. Translated: CASSHRRNEQFF.

This clonotype was seen at least ten times. The rearrangement links TRBV5-6 to TRBJ2-2, with D unresolved. This CDR3 has 15 amino acids. Trimming removed 1 base at V and 1 base at J, with 8 bases between. Germline-derived CDR1 and CDR2 are SGHDT and YYEEEE. The CDR3 spells CASSLRRLNTGELFF. The CDR3 nucleotides are TGTGCCAGCAGCTTGCGCCGGCTGAACACCGGGGAGCTGTTTTTT. Using reference TRBV5-6 and TRBJ2-2 for the parts outside the CDR3, the full variable domain is DAGVTQSPTHLIKTRGQQVTLRCSPKSGHDTVSWYQQALGQGPQFIFQYYEEEERQRGNFPDRFSGHQFPNYSSELNVNALLLGDSALYLCASSLRRLNTGELFFGEGSRLTVL.

The rearrangement uses TRBV7-2 and TRBJ1-5, with a possible D match to TRBD1 (5 bases). Trimming removed 3 bases at V and 4 bases at J, with 13 bases between. This CDR3 spans 15 amino acids. Per the germline V gene, CDR1 is SGHTA and CDR2 is FQGNSA. CDR3 nucleotides: TGTGCCAGCAGCTTCGGGACTGGCACGAATCAGCCCCAGCATTTT. This encodes CASSFGTGTNQPQHF.

This clonotype showed up many times. The chain combines TRBV9 with TRBJ2-2; 7 bases line up with TRBD1. This CDR3 contains 15 residues. V shed 3 bases and J 1 base; nucleotides not matched to a gene: 3. The germline CDR1 and CDR2 sequences are SGDLS and YYNGEE. CDR3 sequence reads: CASSEYRGNTGELFF. CDR3 in DNA: TGTGCCAGCAGCGAATACAGGGGGAACACCGGGGAGCTGTTTTTT.

This clonotype was seen once. The rearrangement links TRBV20-1 to TRBJ2-4; 7 bases are a match to TRBD1. CDR3 length: 15 residues. Trimming at V came to 3 bases and at J to 0 bases, leaving 5 bases not matched to a gene. Germline V gene sequence: CDR1 DFQATT, CDR2 SNEGSKA (reference sequence). The CDR3 is CSARGTVSAKNIQYF. The CDR3 DNA is TGCAGTGCTAGGGGGACAGTCTCAGCCAAAAACATTCAGTACTTC.

The V and J genes are TRBV30 and TRBJ1-1; 8 bases are a match to TRBD1. CDR1 is GTSNPN and CDR2 is SVGIG in the germline V gene (reference sequence). The CDR3 runs to 17 residues. J lost 1 base, V lost 5 bases, and 15 bases had no gene match. The CDR3 nucleotides read TGTGCCTGGCAAATCCAGGGGGCTTCCCACCCGAACACTGAAGCTTTCTTT. Its protein is CAWQIQGASHPNTEAFF.

This clonotype was counted only a few times. V usage is TRBV20-1 and J usage is TRBJ2-5; TRBD1 aligns across 7 bases. The CDR3 runs to 15 residues. After removal of 3 bases from V and 4 bases from J, the junction contained 11 bases not matched to a gene. Germline CDR1 is DFQATT and CDR2 is SNEGSKA (reference sequence). The CDR3 loop is CSASYNRGIPETQYF. The DNA of the CDR3 is TGCAGTGCTAGTTACAACAGGGGAATTCCAGAGACCCAGTACTTC.

The sample holds a few counts of this clonotype. The gene calls are TRBV21-1 and TRBJ2-7; the D call in the table, TRBD1, was not verified against the DNA. TRBV21-1 has pseudogene status. The CDR3 is 15 amino acids. CDR3 amino acids: CASTLNLRGNHEQYF. CDR3 DNA: TGTGCCAGCACTTTAAATCTCAGGGGTAACCACGAGCAGTACTTC.

The chain couples TRBV11-1 to TRBJ2-5; D is ambiguous. Germline V gives CDR1 SGHAT, CDR2 FQDESV (reference sequence). V lost 3 bases to trimming and J lost 0 bases, with 14 bases between them. This CDR3 comprises 16 residues. The CDR3 DNA is TGTGCCAGCAGCTTTCGGGTCATTAAGTACCAAGAGACCCAGTACTTC. It translates to CASSFRVIKYQETQYF.

The table lists this clonotype with many counts. The CDR3 sequence: CASSGTSGGPYRTDTQYF. In DNA form, the CDR3 reads TGTGCCAGCAGTGGGACTAGCGGGGGGCCATATCGGACAGATACGCAGTATTTT. The gene calls are TRBV28 and TRBJ2-3, with 15 bases that match TRBD2. Per germline, CDR1 MDHEN and CDR2 SYDVKM. This CDR3 has 18 residues. After removal of 5 bases from V and 3 bases from J, the junction contained 9 bases not matched to a gene.

The chain combines TRBV6-1 with TRBJ2-1; the D is unclear. The CDR3 has 13 amino acids. In germline, CDR1 is MNHNS, CDR2 SASEGT. With 8 bases removed from V and 5 bases from J, the gap between germline ends came to 13 bases. The CDR3, as DNA: TGTGCCAGCGTCAGTAACGTAGACAATGAGCAGTTCTTC. This sequence encodes CASVSNVDNEQFF.

In its sample, this clonotype was seen many times. The chain has TRBV20-1 and TRBJ2-3; D is possibly TRBD1 or TRBD2 (5 bases each). Germline CDR1 and CDR2: DFQATT and SNEGSKA (reference sequence). The CDR3 sequence is 14 residues long. V lost 6 bases and J 6 bases, leaving 19 bases between the germline ends. The CDR3 nucleotides read TGCAGTGCCCACGGGACCTACCGAGGGGATACGCAGTATTTT. This encodes CSAHGTYRGDTQYF.

A few counts support this clonotype. This chain links TRBV7-9 with TRBJ2-7; D remains unclear. This CDR3 has 16 amino acids. Trimming pared 5 bases from V and 5 bases from J, leaving 22 bases between. Germline-derived CDR1 and CDR2 are SEHNR and FQNEAQ (reference sequence). The chain's CDR3 is CASSRLIVPAVHEQYF. The CDR3 DNA reads as TGTGCCAGCAGCCGTCTCATAGTCCCGGCAGTTCACGAGCAGTACTTC.

This rearrangement joins TRBV7-2 to TRBJ2-2; TRBD2 is a possible D gene (5 bases). There are 14 residues in the CDR3. Germline V gene sequence: CDR1 SGHTA, CDR2 FQGNSA. Trimming removed 5 bases from V and 3 bases from J, with 10 bases in between. For the CDR3, the DNA is TGTGCCAGCAGCCCGGGATTTTACACCGGGGAGCTGTTTTTT. Its translation is CASSPGFYTGELFF.

This clonotype was counted between two and nine times. The DNA of the CDR3 is TGCGCCAGCAGCTTGCGGCCGGGGGCTCGTGAAAAACTGTTTTTT. Protein sequence: CASSLRPGAREKLFF. This rearrangement joins TRBV5-1 to TRBJ1-4; D is possibly TRBD1 (6 bases). This CDR3 is 15 amino acids long. V was pared by 1 base and J by 7 bases, with 14 bases between. The germline gives CDR1 SGHRS, CDR2 YFSETQ.